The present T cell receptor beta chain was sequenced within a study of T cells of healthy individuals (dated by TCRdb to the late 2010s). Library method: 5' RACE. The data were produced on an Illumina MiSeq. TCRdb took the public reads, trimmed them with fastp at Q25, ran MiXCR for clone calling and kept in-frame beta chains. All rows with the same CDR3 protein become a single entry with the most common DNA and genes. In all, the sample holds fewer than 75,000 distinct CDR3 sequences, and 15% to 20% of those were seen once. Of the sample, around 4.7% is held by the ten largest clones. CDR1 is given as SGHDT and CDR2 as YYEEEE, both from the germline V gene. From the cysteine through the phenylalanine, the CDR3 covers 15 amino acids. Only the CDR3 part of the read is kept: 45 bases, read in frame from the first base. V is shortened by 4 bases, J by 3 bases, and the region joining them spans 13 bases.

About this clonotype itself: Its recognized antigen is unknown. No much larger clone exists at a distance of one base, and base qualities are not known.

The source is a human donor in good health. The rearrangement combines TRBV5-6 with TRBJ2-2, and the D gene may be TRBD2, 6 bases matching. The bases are TGTGCCAGCAGCCCAGGGCCGGGGGACACCGGGGAGCTGTTTTTT. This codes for CASSPGPGDTGELFF.